This is a list of T cell receptor beta chains from one sample in a study of blood T cell repertoires in COVID-19. Data came from immunoSEQ multiplex PCR; TCRdb stores just in-frame clones and leaves some out. Here the sample spans under 130,000 clones, around 81% being singletons. The sample was peripheral blood. The receptor set was obtained from a woman aged 70-85 years with acute or convalescent COVID-19. CDR3s include the opening cysteine and the closing phenylalanine or tryptophan. A D gene is named only where the DNA matches it firmly. Rows may omit the clone size; those that give it use once, few, many or a size class.

>TRBV7-2|TRBD2|.|TRBJ2-1
TGTGCCAGCAGCCGGACTAGCGGGCAATCCTACAATGAGCAGTTCTTC
CASSRTSGQSYNEQFF
>TRBV4-3|TRBD1|.|TRBJ1-2
TGCGCCAGCAGCCAAGCCTGGGGCAGGGGGAGCTATGGCTACACCTTC
CASSQAWGRGSYGYTF
>TRBV28|.|once|TRBJ1-5
TGTGCCAGCAGTTCCACAGGCGCCTTAGGTCAGCCCCAGCATTTT
CASSSTGALGQPQHF
>TRBV15|.|.|TRBJ2-5
TGTGCCACCAGCAGAGAGGGAGGCCCAGAAGAGACCCAGTACTTC
CATSREGGPEETQYF
>TRBV10-3|TRBD1|.|TRBJ1-2
TGTGCCATCAGTGTAGCTCAAACAGGGGAGGGCTACACCTTC
CAISVAQTGEGYTF
>TRBV25-1|TRBD2|.|TRBJ2-1
TGTGCCAGCAGTGACCTGGGACTAGCGGAAAATGAGCAGTTCTTC
CASSDLGLAENEQFF
>TRBV12-5|.|few|TRBJ1-1
TGTGCTAGTGCTAGCGCCGGGACTAAAAAGAGCACTGAAGCTTTCTTT
CASASAGTKKSTEAFF
>TRBV5-1|TRBD1|few|TRBJ2-1
TGCGCCAGCAGCTTGGCCGGGACAGGGGGCAATGAGCAGTTCTTC
CASSLAGTGGNEQFF
>TRBV29-1|TRBD1|.|TRBJ1-2
TGCAGCGTTGACCAGGACAGGGGCTATGGCTACACCTTC
CSVDQDRGYGYTF
>TRBV3-1/TRBV3-2|.|once|TRBJ1-5
TGTGCCAGCAGCCAATCCCAGCGGCAGCCCCAGCATTTT
CASSQSQRQPQHF
>TRBV28|TRBD1|.|TRBJ2-7
TGTGCCAGCAGGGGACAGGTCTACGAGCAGTACTTC
CASRGQVYEQYF
>TRBV5-4|.|.|TRBJ2-5
TGTGCCAGCAGCTTGGGGGCAGGGGTGGAAGAGACCCAGTACTTC
CASSLGAGVEETQYF
>TRBV24-1|TRBD2|.|TRBJ2-1
TGTGCCACCAGTGATTTGCCCAGCGGGAGGGCCTTTACCTACAATGAGCAGTTCTTC
CATSDLPSGRAFTYNEQFF
>TRBV4-3|TRBD2|.|TRBJ2-1
TGCGCCAGCAGCCATCTTGGCACTAGCGGGAGGTATGAGCAGTTCTTC
CASSHLGTSGRYEQFF
>TRBV9|.|.|TRBJ1-6
TGTGCCAGCAGCACCCTCGACAGGCCCTATTCACCCCTCCACTTT
CASSTLDRPYSPLHF
>TRBV2|.|.|TRBJ1-1
TGTGCCAGCAGTGACGGCGGGGGGGTGACTGAAGCTTTCTTT
CASSDGGGVTEAFF
>TRBV5-6|TRBD1|.|TRBJ1-2
TGTGCCAGCAGCCATACAGGGGTTGATGGCTACACCTTC
CASSHTGVDGYTF
>TRBV11-2|TRBD1|.|TRBJ2-3
TGTGCCAGCAGATTTACAGGGGCCTCCACAGATACGCAGTATTTT
CASRFTGASTDTQYF
>TRBV3-1/TRBV3-2|.|.|TRBJ1-1
TGTGCCAGCAGACGAGGAGCAATGAACACTGAAGCTTTCTTT
CASRRGAMNTEAFF
>TRBV3-1/TRBV3-2|.|.|TRBJ2-1
TGTGCCAGCAGCCAAGGCTATGGTGTTGATGAGCAGTTCTTC
CASSQGYGVDEQFF
>TRBV5-8|.|.|TRBJ1-6
TGTGCCAGCAGCTTGTCTACAGAAAATTCACCCCTCCACTTT
CASSLSTENSPLHF
>TRBV10-1|TRBD1|once|TRBJ2-1
TGCGCCAGCAAAATACAGGGGCGGAATGAGCAGTTCTTC
CASKIQGRNEQFF
>TRBV7-2|TRBD1|.|TRBJ1-4
TGTGCCAGCAGCACAACTACAGGGGGCGGGATTGAAAAACTGTTTTTT
CASSTTTGGGIEKLFF
>TRBV6-2/TRBV6-3|TRBD1|.|TRBJ1-1
TGTGCCAGCAGTTTGGGACCGGGACAGGGCCCGAACACTGAAGCTTTCTTT
CASSLGPGQGPNTEAFF
>TRBV4-3|.|.|TRBJ1-1
TGCGCCAGCAGCCAAGCCAGGGGTACTGAAGCTTTCTTT
CASSQARGTEAFF
>TRBV6-5|.|.|TRBJ2-1
TGTGCCAGCGGGAACCTAGACAGGAACAATGAGCAGTTCTTC
CASGNLDRNNEQFF
>TRBV20-1|.|.|TRBJ2-7
TGCAGTGCTAGAGACACCTACGAGCAGTACTTC
CSARDTYEQYF
>TRBV10-3|.|.|TRBJ1-2
TGTGCCATCAGAGACGGACAGCGGTATGGCTACACCTTC
CAIRDGQRYGYTF
>TRBV5-1|.|.|TRBJ1-3
TGCGCCAGCAGCTCAGAAGGGGGAATAAAAGGAAACACCATATATTTT
CASSSEGGIKGNTIYF
>TRBV11-3|TRBD1|.|TRBJ2-7
TGTGCCAGCAGCTTGGGGACAGGGGACGTCTACGAGCAGTACTTC
CASSLGTGDVYEQYF
>TRBV21-1|.|.|TRBJ2-7
TGTGCCAGCAGCAGATCGACAGGGGGTCAGCCATTAGAATCCTACTGGCAGTACTTC
CASSRSTGGQPLESYWQYF
>TRBV19|TRBD1|.|TRBJ1-2
TGTGCCAGTAGCCCACAGGGACAGGAACCTTATGGCTACACCTTC
CASSPQGQEPYGYTF
>TRBV6-5|TRBD1|.|TRBJ2-3
TGTGCCAGCAGTTACTCGACAGGGCTCGGAGATACGCAGTATTTT
CASSYSTGLGDTQYF
>TRBV6-2/TRBV6-3|TRBD2|.|TRBJ2-7
TGTGCCAGCAGTTACCGCCGCCGGACTAGCGGGAGCCACCGGTGGGAGCAGTACTTC
CASSYRRRTSGSHRWEQYF
>TRBV6-5|TRBD1|.|TRBJ2-2
TGTGCCAGCAGGTACGACAGACAGGGGAGCACCGGGGAGCTGTTTTTT
CASRYDRQGSTGELFF
>TRBV21-1|.|.|TRBJ2-7
.
CASSSEYEGWGRGNKDEQYF
>TRBV5-4|.|.|TRBJ1-1
TGTGCCAGCAGCTTGGCCGGTTTAGCGGGTTTGAACACTGAAGCTTTCTTT
CASSLAGLAGLNTEAFF
>TRBV24-1|.|.|TRBJ1-2
TGTGCCACCAGTGCAACAGATGCGGGGGGCTACACCTTC
CATSATDAGGYTF
>TRBV5-4|TRBD1|.|TRBJ2-1
TGTGCCAGCAGCTCTGACAGGGTGAAGGGGGAAAATGAGCAGTTCTTC
CASSSDRVKGENEQFF
>TRBV27|TRBD1|few|TRBJ2-7
TGTGCCAGCAGTTCTCAGGACAGGGTGGAGCAGTACTTC
CASSSQDRVEQYF
>TRBV21-1|.|.|TRBJ2-5
TGTGCCAGCAGCAACGCTATAGAGACCCAGTACTTC
CASSNAIETQYF
>TRBV30|.|.|TRBJ2-7
TGTGCCTGGAGTGTTAAAAGGAGCTCCTACGAGCAGTACTTC
CAWSVKRSSYEQYF
>TRBV19|TRBD2|.|TRBJ2-7
TGTGCCAGTAGTTTCTCTAGCGGGAGGCACTCCTACGAGCAGTACTTC
CASSFSSGRHSYEQYF
>TRBV9|TRBD1|.|TRBJ1-1
TGTGCCAGCAGCGGACAGGGGCGGGACACTGAAGCTTTCTTT
CASSGQGRDTEAFF
>TRBV29-1|.|.|TRBJ1-1
TGCAGCGTTGAAGGCCTAGGGGCCGCGGCTTTCTTT
CSVEGLGAAAFF
>TRBV14|.|.|TRBJ1-4
TGTGCCAGCAGCCAAGGAAGAGGTGAAAAACTGTTTTTT
CASSQGRGEKLFF
>TRBV5-8|TRBD1|.|TRBJ1-1
TGTGCCAGCAGTCGGACAGGGGGCTCTGACACTGAAGCTTTCTTT
CASSRTGGSDTEAFF
>TRBV28|.|once|TRBJ2-1
TGTGCCAGCAGTACTCCAGGAGGGGTCTGGGGGCAGTTCTTC
CASSTPGGVWGQFF
>TRBV27|.|few|TRBJ2-3
TGTGCCAGCAGTTTACAAACAACACTAATAAATACGCAGTATTTT
CASSLQTTLINTQYF
>TRBV5-4|.|.|TRBJ2-1
TGTGCCAGCAGCTTGGGGAGAGATGAGCAGTTCTTC
CASSLGRDEQFF
>TRBV4-3|.|once|TRBJ1-1
TGCGCCAGCAGCCCAAAGATATCAGGAACGACTGAAGCTTTCTTT
CASSPKISGTTEAFF
>TRBV11-2|.|.|TRBJ1-2
TGTGCCAGCAGCTATACCCAGGGTGCGGGCTACACCTTC
CASSYTQGAGYTF
>TRBV7-2|.|.|TRBJ2-7
TGTGCCAGCAGCCCCGGGATCTACGAGCAGTACTTC
CASSPGIYEQYF
>TRBV15|TRBD2|.|TRBJ2-7
TGTGCCACCAGCAGAGCCCTAAGAGGTCTAGCGGGGGGGCTTCTGGAGCAGTACTTC
CATSRALRGLAGGLLEQYF
>TRBV2|TRBD2|.|TRBJ2-1
TGTGCCAGCAGACTCGGACTAGCGGGATACAATGAGCAGTTCTTC
CASRLGLAGYNEQFF
>TRBV7-9|TRBD1|.|TRBJ1-5
TGTGCCAGCAGCTCGGGACAGGGTGGTCTCCAGCCCCAGCATTTT
CASSSGQGGLQPQHF
>TRBV30|.|.|TRBJ1-4
TGTGCCTGGAGTGTTATGAGGGCGGAAAAACTGTTTTTT
CAWSVMRAEKLFF
>TRBV19|.|many|TRBJ1-3
TGTGCCAGTAGTAGCCCTGCCAGTTCTGGAAACACCATATATTTT
CASSSPASSGNTIYF
>TRBV14|TRBD2|once|TRBJ2-5
TGTGCCAGCAGCCAATTGTCCGGGAGGGGAGAGACCCAGTACTTC
CASSQLSGRGETQYF
>TRBV12-3/TRBV12-4|TRBD1|.|TRBJ1-5
TGTGCCAGCGGGACAGGGGCGGATCAGCCCCAGCATTTT
CASGTGADQPQHF